This TCR beta chain was identified in a study of T-cell reconstitution after alpha-beta-depleted transplantation in children. Preparation of the TCRbeta library involved a method that used unique molecular identifiers. TCRdb re-analysed the PCR reads in MiXCR, keeping a single row per CDR3 protein. This table holds more than 150,000 distinct CDR3 sequences, 6.5% to 7.5% found once. Per the germline V gene, CDR1 is KGHSH and CDR2 is LQKENI. The CDR3 has 16 residues. V lost 0 bases, J lost 2 bases, and 3 bases stayed unmatched. This clonotype was detected ten times or more. This TCR was sampled from a human donor who donated a stem cell graft to a child with Wiskott-Aldrich syndrome. The sequencing here drew on PBMCs from the stem cell graft donor, taken from the stem cell graft. This chain links TRBV18 with TRBJ2-4; TRBD2 agrees at 8 bases. CDR3 sequence (DNA): TGTGCCAGCTCACCACCGACGGGAGGGCCCAAAAACATTCAGTACTTC. Translated: CASSPPTGGPKNIQYF.